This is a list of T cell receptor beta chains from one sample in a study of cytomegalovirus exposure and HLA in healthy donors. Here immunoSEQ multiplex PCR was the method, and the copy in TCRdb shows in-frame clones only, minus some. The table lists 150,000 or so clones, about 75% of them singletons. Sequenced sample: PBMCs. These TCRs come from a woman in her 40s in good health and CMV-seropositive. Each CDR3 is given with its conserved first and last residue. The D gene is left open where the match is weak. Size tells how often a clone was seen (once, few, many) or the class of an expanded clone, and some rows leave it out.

cdr3_nt: TGTGCCAGCAGCTTAGCGCTTTCCCCGGGGCCTAGCGGGAGGGTAACCTACGAGCAGTACTTC
cdr3_aa: CASSLALSPGPSGRVTYEQYF
clone_size: once
d_call: TRBD2
v_call: TRBV7-4
j_call: TRBJ2-7

cdr3_nt: TGCGCCAGCAGCCCCCGGGCCCCCGGGACTAGCAACACCGGGGAGCTGTTTTTT
cdr3_aa: CASSPRAPGTSNTGELFF
clone_size: few
d_call: TRBD2
v_call: TRBV4-1
j_call: TRBJ2-2

cdr3_nt: TGCGCCAGCAGCTTTAGTTCGGGAGGGCTTCATAAGCAGTTCTTC
cdr3_aa: CASSFSSGGLHKQFF
clone_size: NA
d_call: TRBD2
v_call: TRBV5-1
j_call: TRBJ2-1

cdr3_nt: TGCAGCGTTGTGGGACAGCTTGGATTCGAGCAGTACTTC
cdr3_aa: CSVVGQLGFEQYF
clone_size: NA
d_call: TRBD1
v_call: TRBV29-1
j_call: TRBJ2-7

cdr3_nt: TGTGCCAGCAGCTTAGAGGGCCTAGCGACCTACGAGCAGTACTTC
cdr3_aa: CASSLEGLATYEQYF
clone_size: NA
d_call: NA
v_call: TRBV7-2
j_call: TRBJ2-7

cdr3_nt: TGTGCCAGCAACTCGGGACAGGGGGCAGCGGAGACCCAGTACTTC
cdr3_aa: CASNSGQGAAETQYF
clone_size: NA
d_call: TRBD1
v_call: TRBV28
j_call: TRBJ2-5

cdr3_nt: TGCGCCAGCAGTGATAGGAGGGGAATTAACTACGAGCAGTACTTC
cdr3_aa: CASSDRRGINYEQYF
clone_size: NA
d_call: NA
v_call: TRBV10-1
j_call: TRBJ2-7

cdr3_nt: TGTGCCAGCAGTTCATCTAGGACAGGGAGAGGAAACACTGAAGCTTTCTTT
cdr3_aa: CASSSSRTGRGNTEAFF
clone_size: NA
d_call: TRBD1
v_call: TRBV28
j_call: TRBJ1-1

cdr3_nt: TGTGCCAGCAGCCCAGGCCACTCTACTGGAAACACCATATATTTT
cdr3_aa: CASSPGHSTGNTIYF
clone_size: NA
d_call: NA
v_call: TRBV9
j_call: TRBJ1-3

cdr3_nt: TGTGCCAGCAGTTCCGGCGGAGTCCGCGGCGGGGAGCAGTTCTTC
cdr3_aa: CASSSGGVRGGEQFF
clone_size: NA
d_call: NA
v_call: TRBV28
j_call: TRBJ2-1

cdr3_nt: TGTGCCAGCAGTTTAGTCAGGGGGTACTACGAGCAGTACTTC
cdr3_aa: CASSLVRGYYEQYF
clone_size: NA
d_call: TRBD1
v_call: TRBV27
j_call: TRBJ2-7

cdr3_nt: TGTGCCAGTATCTCGGGACAGGGAGGAAATCAGCCCCAGCATTTT
cdr3_aa: CASISGQGGNQPQHF
clone_size: NA
d_call: TRBD1
v_call: TRBV19
j_call: TRBJ1-5

cdr3_nt: TGTGCCAGCAGCCCGGGACTAGCGGATGCCTACGAGCAGTACTTC
cdr3_aa: CASSPGLADAYEQYF
clone_size: few
d_call: TRBD2
v_call: TRBV7-9
j_call: TRBJ2-7

cdr3_nt: TGTGCCAGCAGTGAGGGACAGGGTGTGCGTAATTCACCCCTCCACTTT
cdr3_aa: CASSEGQGVRNSPLHF
clone_size: few
d_call: TRBD1
v_call: TRBV6-1
j_call: TRBJ1-6

cdr3_nt: TGTGCCTGGAGGCCCGGACAGGGGAGTTACGAGCAGTACTTC
cdr3_aa: CAWRPGQGSYEQYF
clone_size: few
d_call: TRBD1
v_call: TRBV30
j_call: TRBJ2-7

cdr3_nt: TGTGCCAGCAGATGGGGTCGGGTCCCGGGGGAGACCCAGTACTTC
cdr3_aa: CASRWGRVPGETQYF
clone_size: NA
d_call: NA
v_call: TRBV6-6
j_call: TRBJ2-5

cdr3_nt: TGTGCCAGCAGCGTCGGTGCTACCAATCGCCAAGAGACCCAGTACTTC
cdr3_aa: CASSVGATNRQETQYF
clone_size: NA
d_call: NA
v_call: TRBV9
j_call: TRBJ2-5

cdr3_nt: TGCGCCAGCAGCCCAAGACAGGGTAACACTGAAGCTTTCTTT
cdr3_aa: CASSPRQGNTEAFF
clone_size: NA
d_call: TRBD1
v_call: TRBV4-3
j_call: TRBJ1-1

cdr3_nt: TGTGCCAGCAGCCCGAGGGGGACCGACTACTACGAGCAGTACTTC
cdr3_aa: CASSPRGTDYYEQYF
clone_size: NA
d_call: NA
v_call: TRBV7-9
j_call: TRBJ2-7

cdr3_nt: TGTGCCAGCATAGCGGACGGCCCTAGCACAGATACGCAGTATTTT
cdr3_aa: CASIADGPSTDTQYF
clone_size: NA
d_call: NA
v_call: TRBV5-5
j_call: TRBJ2-3

cdr3_nt: TGTGCCAGCAGTCTAGGGGGACAGGGGGAAGAAAAACTGTTTTTT
cdr3_aa: CASSLGGQGEEKLFF
clone_size: NA
d_call: TRBD1
v_call: TRBV11-2
j_call: TRBJ1-4

cdr3_nt: TGTGCCAGCAGCTTAGAGGTGGGAGGGCCGAATGAGCAGTTCTTC
cdr3_aa: CASSLEVGGPNEQFF
clone_size: NA
d_call: TRBD2
v_call: TRBV7-8
j_call: TRBJ2-1

cdr3_nt: TGTGCCAGCAGTCCAGACAGGGATGTTGGAGGCTACACCTTC
cdr3_aa: CASSPDRDVGGYTF
clone_size: NA
d_call: TRBD1
v_call: TRBV27
j_call: TRBJ1-2

cdr3_nt: TGTGCCAGCAGTGAGAGCGGGATATCCTACAATGAGCAGTTCTTC
cdr3_aa: CASSESGISYNEQFF
clone_size: NA
d_call: TRBD2
v_call: TRBV2
j_call: TRBJ2-1

cdr3_nt: TGTGCCTGGGGACTAGCGGGAGGCCCCGGGTGGGTCTTC
cdr3_aa: CAWGLAGGPGWVF
clone_size: NA
d_call: TRBD2
v_call: TRBV30
j_call: TRBJ2-1

cdr3_nt: TGTGCCAGCAGTGTCCGGGACAGGGGAGAAAAACTGTTTTTT
cdr3_aa: CASSVRDRGEKLFF
clone_size: NA
d_call: TRBD1
v_call: TRBV27
j_call: TRBJ1-4

cdr3_nt: TGTGCCAGCAGTTCGAGGGAGCAGTACTTC
cdr3_aa: CASSSREQYF
clone_size: NA
d_call: NA
v_call: TRBV28
j_call: TRBJ2-7

cdr3_nt: TGTGCCAGCAGCCAGAGGTTTGCAGAGACCCAGTACTTC
cdr3_aa: CASSQRFAETQYF
clone_size: NA
d_call: NA
v_call: TRBV11-2
j_call: TRBJ2-5

cdr3_nt: TGTGCCAGCAGCGTAGATCTAGCGGGAGCTGCGGATACGCAGTATTTT
cdr3_aa: CASSVDLAGAADTQYF
clone_size: NA
d_call: TRBD2
v_call: TRBV9
j_call: TRBJ2-3

cdr3_nt: TGTGCCAGTAGTATAGGCAGGGTCGGGGAGACCCAGTACTTC
cdr3_aa: CASSIGRVGETQYF
clone_size: NA
d_call: NA
v_call: TRBV19
j_call: TRBJ2-5

cdr3_nt: TGTGCCTGGAGTCGTATTTTGGGAGGGGCTAATGAAAAACTGTTTTTT
cdr3_aa: CAWSRILGGANEKLFF
clone_size: NA
d_call: NA
v_call: TRBV30
j_call: TRBJ1-4

cdr3_nt: TGTGCCAGCATAGGGGACAGTTCCTACGAGCAGTACTTC
cdr3_aa: CASIGDSSYEQYF
clone_size: NA
d_call: TRBD1
v_call: TRBV28
j_call: TRBJ2-7

cdr3_nt: TGTGCCAGCATTCCAGCGGGAGGGCCGGGCACCGGGGAGCTGTTTTTT
cdr3_aa: CASIPAGGPGTGELFF
clone_size: once
d_call: TRBD2
v_call: TRBV28
j_call: TRBJ2-2

cdr3_nt: TGTGCCAGCAGACAAAGACAGGGGGCTCCCGGGGAGCTGTTTTTT
cdr3_aa: CASRQRQGAPGELFF
clone_size: NA
d_call: TRBD1
v_call: TRBV2
j_call: TRBJ2-2

cdr3_nt: TGTGCCAGTAGCTCCGCGGGAGGACAATCTTCCTACGAGCAGTACTTC
cdr3_aa: CASSSAGGQSSYEQYF
clone_size: NA
d_call: TRBD2
v_call: TRBV19
j_call: TRBJ2-7

cdr3_nt: TGCGCCAGCAGCCATCAGGGCGGTAACTCCTACAATGAGCAGTTCTTC
cdr3_aa: CASSHQGGNSYNEQFF
clone_size: NA
d_call: NA
v_call: TRBV4-3
j_call: TRBJ2-1

cdr3_nt: TGTGCCAGCAGCCCGGGGCGGGGGATGGCCGGGGAGCTGTTTTTT
cdr3_aa: CASSPGRGMAGELFF
clone_size: NA
d_call: TRBD2
v_call: TRBV5-4
j_call: TRBJ2-2

cdr3_nt: TGTGCCAGCAGTCTGCGACAGGCCCGCGATTTGAGGGAGCAGTACTTC
cdr3_aa: CASSLRQARDLREQYF
clone_size: NA
d_call: NA
v_call: TRBV27
j_call: TRBJ2-7

cdr3_nt: TGTGCCAGCAGCACCGGGTCTGGGACCGGGGAGCTGTTTTTT
cdr3_aa: CASSTGSGTGELFF
clone_size: NA
d_call: NA
v_call: TRBV5-4
j_call: TRBJ2-2

cdr3_nt: TGTGCCAGCACCTACAGGGGCGGCAATGAGCAGTTCTTC
cdr3_aa: CASTYRGGNEQFF
clone_size: NA
d_call: TRBD1
v_call: TRBV2
j_call: TRBJ2-1

cdr3_nt: TGTGCCAGCAGCACTCGGACAGGGGCGAATCAGCCCCAGCATTTT
cdr3_aa: CASSTRTGANQPQHF
clone_size: NA
d_call: TRBD1
v_call: TRBV7-2
j_call: TRBJ1-5

cdr3_nt: TGTGCCAGCGGGCGTCGCCTCTCTGGGGCCAACGTCCTGACTTTC
cdr3_aa: CASGRRLSGANVLTF
clone_size: NA
d_call: NA
v_call: TRBV2
j_call: TRBJ2-6

cdr3_nt: TGTGCCAGCGCTAAGACAGGGGAGGGGGGGTTCGGCTACACCTTC
cdr3_aa: CASAKTGEGGFGYTF
clone_size: NA
d_call: TRBD1
v_call: TRBV6-1
j_call: TRBJ1-2

cdr3_nt: TGTGCCACCAGATTGGGACAGGGGGTACGAGACACTGAAGCTTTCTTT
cdr3_aa: CATRLGQGVRDTEAFF
clone_size: NA
d_call: TRBD1
v_call: TRBV15
j_call: TRBJ1-1

cdr3_nt: TGCGCCAGCAGCCAATGGGGGGGGGAGGATGGCTACACCTTC
cdr3_aa: CASSQWGGEDGYTF
clone_size: once
d_call: NA
v_call: TRBV4-3
j_call: TRBJ1-2

cdr3_nt: TGTGCCAGCAGTTGGTCCCTGGGACAGGGGGGAAATTTC
cdr3_aa: CASSWSLGQGGNF
clone_size: NA
d_call: TRBD1
v_call: TRBV28
j_call: TRBJ2-7

cdr3_nt: TGTGCCAGCAGTGCCTTTCTAGCGGGTGCTAATGAAAAACTGTTTTTT
cdr3_aa: CASSAFLAGANEKLFF
clone_size: NA
d_call: NA
v_call: TRBV6-1
j_call: TRBJ1-4

cdr3_nt: TGCGCCAGCAGCTTGGGGGCGCGAACTGAAGCTTTCTTT
cdr3_aa: CASSLGARTEAFF
clone_size: once
d_call: NA
v_call: TRBV5-1
j_call: TRBJ1-1

cdr3_nt: TGTGCCAGCAGCTTGCAGGTTCCTGAAGCTTTCTTT
cdr3_aa: CASSLQVPEAFF
clone_size: NA
d_call: NA
v_call: TRBV7-9
j_call: TRBJ1-1

cdr3_nt: TGCGTCAGCAGCGCAGGGACAGGGTGGAACCACGAGCAGTACTTC
cdr3_aa: CVSSAGTGWNHEQYF
clone_size: NA
d_call: TRBD1
v_call: TRBV5-1
j_call: TRBJ2-7

cdr3_nt: TGTGCCAGCAGCACCGGGGGCGGGAGCTCCTACGAGCAGTACTTC
cdr3_aa: CASSTGGGSSYEQYF
clone_size: NA
d_call: NA
v_call: TRBV6-6
j_call: TRBJ2-7

cdr3_nt: TGTGCCAGCAGTTACTCGAATGGGAGATTCCCAGATACGCAGTATTTT
cdr3_aa: CASSYSNGRFPDTQYF
clone_size: NA
d_call: NA
v_call: TRBV6-6
j_call: TRBJ2-3

cdr3_nt: TGTGCCAGCAGCTTAGCACCCACTGACAGGAGGCATTTT
cdr3_aa: CASSLAPTDRRHF
clone_size: NA
d_call: NA
v_call: TRBV7-2
j_call: TRBJ1-5

cdr3_nt: TGTGCCAGCAGCTTAGGACAGCCGTCCTCTGGAAACACCATATATTTT
cdr3_aa: CASSLGQPSSGNTIYF
clone_size: NA
d_call: NA
v_call: TRBV7-9
j_call: TRBJ1-3

cdr3_nt: TGTGCCTGGAGCCAGGACAGGGGAATCAACGAGCAGTACTTC
cdr3_aa: CAWSQDRGINEQYF
clone_size: NA
d_call: TRBD1
v_call: TRBV30
j_call: TRBJ2-7

cdr3_nt: TGTGCCAGCAGCTTAGAGGCTAGTACAGGGGAGTTCTTC
cdr3_aa: CASSLEASTGEFF
clone_size: NA
d_call: TRBD1
v_call: TRBV11-1
j_call: TRBJ2-1

cdr3_nt: TGTGCCAGTAGTATAGGGGCACTGCACCAAGAGACCCAGTACTTC
cdr3_aa: CASSIGALHQETQYF
clone_size: NA
d_call: NA
v_call: TRBV19
j_call: TRBJ2-5